These 32 T cell receptor beta chains originate from one sample sequenced in a study of blood T cells in healthy people across ages. Then a second PCR, running roughly 7 to 11 cycles, was carried out with a sample-barcoded 5' primer and a J-beta primer mix. One entry per CDR3 protein, called by TCRdb with MiXCR from the 5' RACE reads. Of hundreds of thousands of distinct CDR3 sequences in the sample, around three fifths are singletons; the top ten hold under 30%. Source material: blood. The receptor set was obtained from a man aged 35 to 55 in good health.

This clonotype was seen more than once but under ten times. J is TRBJ2-4 and V is TRBV7-2, with D perhaps TRBD1 or TRBD2 (8 bases each). Germline lookup yields CDR1 SGHTA and CDR2 FQGNSA. V lost 7 bases and J 7 bases, leaving 20 bases between the germline ends. The CDR3 is made up of 15 amino acids. The CDR3 spells CASTPGGTGGNIQYF. CDR3 in DNA: TGTGCCAGCACCCCAGGGGGCACGGGGGGGAACATTCAGTACTTC.

This chain connects TRBV12-3 or TRBV12-4 to TRBJ2-1; 7 nucleotides line up with TRBD2. CDR3 length equals 14 residues. V gave up 3 bases and J gave up 6 bases; unmatched junction bases: 5. The CDR3: CASSFAGDPNEQFF. CDR3 nucleotide sequence: TGTGCCAGCAGTTTTGCGGGAGACCCCAATGAGCAGTTCTTC.

This chain links TRBV2 with TRBJ1-2; a weak D match, TRBD1 (6 bases). V gave up 4 bases and J gave up 8 bases, with 17 bases separating them. This CDR3 contains 14 residues. Germline values: CDR1 SNHLY, CDR2 FYNNEI. The CDR3 nucleotides are TGTGCCAGCAGTGGAACAACACAGGGAGGCGGCTACACCTTC. Translation: CASSGTTQGGGYTF. The variable domain in full, completed from reference TRBV2 and TRBJ1-2, reads EPEVTQTPSHQVTQMGQEVILRCVPISNHLYFYWYRQILGQKVEFLVSFYNNEISEKSEIFDDQFSVERPDGSNFTLKIRSTKLEDSAMYFCASSGTTQGGGYTFGSGTRLTVV.

This clonotype came up a few times. The genes are TRBV4-2 and TRBJ2-3; a possible D gene is TRBD2 (5 bases). Per germline, CDR1 LGHNA and CDR2 YNFKEQ. Trimming took off 0 bases at V and 0 bases at J, with 10 bases between the two ends. The CDR3 runs to 16 residues. CDR3 loop: CASSQESGSSTDTQYF. The CDR3 nucleotides read TGTGCCAGCAGCCAAGAAAGCGGATCTAGCACAGATACGCAGTATTTT.

This clonotype appeared once. The J gene is TRBJ1-1, the V gene TRBV7-9; no clear D gene. V lost 3 bases and J lost 0, with 14 bases in between. The V gene's germline CDR1 is SEHNR and CDR2 FQNEAQ (reference sequence). This CDR3 contains 16 residues. In DNA form, the CDR3 reads TGTGCCAGCAGCTTCCCCAAAGACCAAATGAACACTGAAGCTTTCTTT. The encoded protein is CASSFPKDQMNTEAFF.

The rearrangement links TRBV5-1 to TRBJ1-1; 8 nucleotides agree with TRBD1. Trimming took 5 bases from V and 5 from J; bases not matched to a gene: 8. This CDR3 is built from 14 residues. Germline CDR1 is SGHRS and CDR2 is YFSETQ. CDR3 loop: CASRQGDGWTEAFF. The CDR3 nucleotides are TGCGCCAGCAGACAGGGGGATGGTTGGACTGAAGCTTTCTTT.

This chain uses TRBV29-1 with TRBJ1-1, with a weak D call TRBD1 (5 bases). The CDR3 is 12 residues long. Trimming cost V 7 bases and J 8 bases, with 17 bases left between them. CDR1 is SQVTM, CDR2 ANQGSEA, per germline. The CDR3: CSGTREGREAFF. The CDR3 DNA is TGCAGCGGAACGAGGGAGGGGCGAGAAGCTTTCTTT.

V and J are TRBV20-1 and TRBJ2-1; D is possibly TRBD2 (5 bases). The germline V gene encodes CDR1 DFQATT and CDR2 SNEGSKA (reference sequence). This CDR3 comprises 15 residues. Trimming shortened V by 0 bases and J by 4 bases, and 13 bases separated the two germline ends. The chain's CDR3 is CSARDREGTYNEQFF. The CDR3 bases are TGCAGTGCTAGAGATCGTGAGGGAACTTACAATGAGCAGTTCTTC.

This clonotype appeared a single time. The chain joins TRBV9 to TRBJ1-1; 7 bases are a match to TRBD1. V lost 3 bases to trimming and J lost 1 base; unmatched junction nucleotides: 6. Germline V gives CDR1 SGDLS, CDR2 YYNGEE. The CDR3 totals 15 residues. CDR3 bases: TGTGCCAGCAGCGCTGACGGGACAGCGAACACTGAAGCTTTCTTT. Protein sequence: CASSADGTANTEAFF.

The chain links TRBV6-2 or TRBV6-3 to TRBJ2-1, with TRBD1 as a possible D gene (5 bases). This CDR3 has 13 amino acids. Germline CDR1 MNHEY, CDR2 SVGEGT. V lost 4 bases, J lost 6 bases, and 10 bases lay in between. The CDR3: CASSSSRVNEQFF. CDR3 sequence (DNA): TGTGCCAGCAGTTCCTCCAGGGTCAATGAGCAGTTCTTC.

The V call is TRBV7-2, the J call TRBJ1-2; tentative D call: TRBD1 (5 bases). Germline CDR1 reads SGHTA; CDR2 reads FQGNSA. CDR3 length: 15 residues. V was cut by 2 bases and J by 4 bases, with 14 bases left in between. In nucleotides, the CDR3 is TGTGCCAGCAGCTTACTGCAGGGCGAGGGCTATGGCTACACCTTC. It is translated as CASSLLQGEGYGYTF.

Only a few counts were recorded for this clonotype. This chain uses TRBV20-1 with TRBJ2-1; D ambiguous. The V gene's germline CDR1 is DFQATT and CDR2 SNEGSKA (reference sequence). The V gene lost 5 bases and the J gene lost 6 bases, with 11 bases spanning the gap. The CDR3 extends over 12 amino acids. CDR3 loop: CSAPRSPNEQFF. In nucleotides, the CDR3 is TGCAGTGCTCCCAGGAGCCCCAATGAGCAGTTCTTC.

The sample holds a few counts of this clonotype. The rearrangement links TRBV28 to TRBJ1-5, with D possibly being TRBD1 (6 bases). The CDR3 is 15 amino acids. V was cut by 5 bases and J by 3 bases, with 14 bases left in between. Germline V gene data show CDR1 as MDHEN and CDR2 as SYDVKM. CDR3 sequence: CASSDQGSVNQPQHF. The CDR3 nucleotides are TGTGCCAGCAGTGATCAGGGGTCCGTCAATCAGCCCCAGCATTTT.

This chain links TRBV7-9 with TRBJ2-6, with no clear D. This CDR3 has 17 amino acids. V was pared by 5 bases and J by 2 bases, with 16 bases between. The germline CDR1 and CDR2 sequences are SEHNR and FQNEAQ (reference sequence). The CDR3 sequence is CASSASVSLPGANVLTF. CDR3 sequence (DNA): TGTGCCAGCAGCGCTTCTGTCAGTCTTCCTGGGGCCAACGTCCTGACTTTC.

This chain joins TRBV28 and TRBJ1-5; weak D call: TRBD1 (5 bases). CDR1 and CDR2 from the germline V gene are MDHEN and SYDVKM. V dropped 4 bases and J dropped 1 base, with 14 bases sitting between them. The CDR3 loop spans 16 amino acids. CDR3 protein: CASSSRLGGSNQPQHF. Here the CDR3 DNA reads TGTGCCAGCAGTTCACGCCTGGGGGGAAGCAATCAGCCCCAGCATTTT.

A few counts support this clonotype. The chain couples TRBV3-1 to TRBJ2-7, with 7 bases identical to TRBD2. Trimming took 2 bases from V and 3 from J; bases not matched to a gene: 7. Germline V lookup: CDR1 LGHDT, CDR2 YNNKEL (reference sequence). The CDR3 covers 15 residues. This CDR3 is CASSQRAGTDYEQYF. CDR3 DNA sequence: TGTGCCAGCAGCCAACGAGCGGGGACCGACTACGAGCAGTACTTC.

The gene calls are TRBV9 and TRBJ2-3; 7 bases fit TRBD2. V was clipped by 2 bases and J by 0 bases; unmatched bases: 6. Looked up from germline, CDR1 is SGDLS and CDR2 is YYNGEE. CDR3 length: 16 residues. The CDR3 DNA reads as TGTGCCAGCAGCGTGTTTAGCGGGTCTAGCACAGATACGCAGTATTTT. Residues: CASSVFSGSSTDTQYF.

The rearrangement links TRBV7-9 to TRBJ2-2, with D possibly TRBD2 on 7 matching bases. The germline gives CDR1 SEHNR, CDR2 FQNEAQ (reference sequence). The CDR3 length is 15 residues. The germline V and J ends were trimmed by 1 base and 6 bases, with 12 bases remaining between them. The CDR3 DNA sequence: TGTGCCAGCAGCTTAGTGCGGGGGCCATCCGGGGAGCTGTTTTTT. Its translation: CASSLVRGPSGELFF.

This clonotype has a handful of counts. The V and J genes are TRBV6-2 or TRBV6-3 and TRBJ2-1; 7 bases map to TRBD1. CDR1 and CDR2 (germline): MNHEY, SVGEGT. The ends lost 10 bases at V and 2 bases at J; junction bases unmatched: 11. The CDR3 runs to 15 residues. CDR3: CATIQRDRPYNEQFF. The CDR3 DNA sequence: TGTGCCACCATACAGAGGGACAGACCCTACAATGAGCAGTTCTTC.

This chain uses TRBV12-3 or TRBV12-4 with TRBJ1-2; no reliable D call. V shed 5 bases and J shed 8 bases, with 15 bases lying between them. There are 13 residues in the CDR3. Written as DNA, the CDR3 is TGTGCCAGCAGTATGGGCGACCCGGCGGGCTACACCTTC. Translating gives CASSMGDPAGYTF.

This clonotype was counted a single time. The chain employs TRBV4-3 and TRBJ2-7, with TRBD2 identical over 8 bases. The V gene's germline CDR1 is LGHNA and CDR2 YSLEER. After removal of 4 bases from V and 7 bases from J, the junction contained 15 bases not matched to a gene. This CDR3 has 16 amino acids. CDR3 region: CASSLGGARGDNEQYF. For the CDR3, the DNA is TGCGCCAGCAGCCTCGGGGGGGCGCGTGGGGACAATGAGCAGTACTTC.

This clonotype was counted a few times. The genes are TRBV24-1 and TRBJ1-1, with D hard to call. The length of the CDR3 is 15 residues. Looked up from germline, CDR1 is KGHDR and CDR2 is SFDVKD. V lost 5 bases and J lost 0, with 12 bases in between. Here the CDR3 reads CATSAHGDLNTEAFF. The CDR3 nucleotides read TGTGCCACCAGTGCGCACGGGGATTTGAACACTGAAGCTTTCTTT.

The CDR3 region has the DNA TGCAGCGTTGAAGATCCATTAATGGCCCTAAAGACCCAGTACTTC. Translated: CSVEDPLMALKTQYF. The chain joins TRBV29-1 to TRBJ2-5, with unresolved D. The CDR3 totals 15 residues. Deletions cut 0 bases from V and 6 bases from J, with 17 bases between. In germline, CDR1 is SQVTM, CDR2 ANQGSEA.

V is TRBV7-2 and J is TRBJ1-6; maybe TRBD1 (5 bases). CDR1 and CDR2 (germline): SGHTA, FQGNSA. V was clipped by 2 bases and J by 7 bases, with 12 bases between them. CDR3 length: 15 amino acids. The CDR3 region has the DNA TGTGCCAGCAGCTTAACTGACAGCCCAAATTCACCCCTCCACTTT. Protein product: CASSLTDSPNSPLHF.

This clonotype was seen only once. This sequence joins TRBV28 and TRBJ2-7; no clear D. The germline CDR1 and CDR2 sequences are MDHEN and SYDVKM. Trimming took off 5 bases at V and 1 base at J, with 6 bases between the two ends. The CDR3 has 12 residues. This chain's CDR3 is CASSNRSYEQYF. CDR3 coding DNA: TGTGCCAGCAGTAATAGGTCCTACGAGCAGTACTTC. Complete variable domain (other parts from reference TRBV28 and TRBJ2-7): DVKVTQSSRYLVKRTGEKVFLECVQDMDHENMFWYRQDPGLGLRLIYFSYDVKMKEKGDIPEGYSVSREKKERFSLILESASTNQTSMYLCASSNRSYEQYFGPGTRLTVT.

The J gene is TRBJ2-3, the V gene TRBV9; the match to TRBD2 covers 7 bases. The germline gives CDR1 SGDLS, CDR2 YYNGEE. Trimming removed 7 bases from V and 1 base from J; junction bases left unmatched: 12. This CDR3 region has 16 residues. In DNA form, the CDR3 reads TGTGCCAGCTCGGGGCGGCGGGAGTTGGGCACAGATACGCAGTATTTT. Its translation: CASSGRRELGTDTQYF.

The chain employs TRBV20-1 and TRBJ1-5; the match to TRBD1 covers 8 bases. The CDR3 sequence is 20 residues long. V dropped 3 bases and J dropped 0; count of bases not matched to a gene: 19. CDR1 and CDR2 (germline): DFQATT, SNEGSKA (reference sequence). Here the CDR3 reads CSASLDRGGRGAASNQPQHF. The DNA for the CDR3 is TGCAGTGCTAGCCTCGACAGGGGTGGTAGGGGAGCTGCTAGCAATCAGCCCCAGCATTTT.

This clonotype came up a few times. The chain joins TRBV7-2 to TRBJ2-5; D remains unclear. V lost 1 base, J lost 5 bases, and 11 bases lay in between. The CDR3 has 14 amino acids. The germline gives CDR1 SGHTA, CDR2 FQGNSA. The CDR3 loop is CASSLEFRAETQYF. DNA of the CDR3: TGTGCCAGCAGCTTAGAGTTTCGGGCGGAGACCCAGTACTTC.

The chain links TRBV11-2 to TRBJ2-3, with 9 bases that match TRBD1. Germline V gene sequence: CDR1 SGHAT, CDR2 FQNNGV. This CDR3 is 16 amino acids long. Losses at the gene ends were 3 bases for V and 3 bases for J; bases not matched to a gene: 7. CDR3 sequence (DNA): TGTGCCAGCAGCTTTAGCGAAGGACAGGGGACAGATACGCAGTATTTT. Translation gives CASSFSEGQGTDTQYF.

This clonotype came up many times. This chain uses TRBV20-1 with TRBJ2-6; TRBD1 aligns across 7 bases. Per the germline V gene, CDR1 is DFQATT and CDR2 is SNEGSKA (reference sequence). The V segment lost 3 bases and the J segment 12 bases; nucleotides outside the gene matches: 8. The CDR3 contains 13 residues. In nucleotides, the CDR3 is TGCAGTGCTAGTTTGAAGGGGGCGGGCGTCCTGACTTTC. This encodes CSASLKGAGVLTF.

CDR3 nucleotide sequence: TGTGCCAGCAGACACAAACCGGGACAGGGGATATTAGCTGGCTACACCTTC. Encoded protein: CASRHKPGQGILAGYTF. V and J are TRBV6-1 and TRBJ1-2; TRBD1 agrees at 10 bases. CDR1 MNHNS and CDR2 SASEGT come from the germline V gene. The trim removed 6 bases at V and 7 bases at J, leaving 17 bases unmatched. The CDR3 covers 17 residues.

This chain uses TRBV6-6 with TRBJ2-3; no clear D gene. The V and J ends lost 4 bases and 1 base respectively, with 9 bases between them. There are 14 residues in the CDR3. CDR1 is MNHNY, CDR2 SVGAGI, per germline (reference sequence). DNA for the CDR3: TGTGCCAGCAGTTTGCCAGTAGGCACAGATACGCAGTATTTT. Protein sequence: CASSLPVGTDTQYF.